The 16 T cell receptor beta chains below come from one sample, sequenced in a study of blood T cells in healthy people across ages. A second PCR, run for roughly 7 to 11 cycles, used a sample-barcoded 5' primer plus a J-beta primer mix. A single record per CDR3 protein comes from TCRdb applying MiXCR to the 5' RACE reads. This table has 650,000 to 1,000,000 distinct CDR3 sequences, about 37% appearing once. Source material: blood. The receptors come from a young man in good health.

V gene TRBV18 combines with J gene TRBJ2-7; 9 bases are a match to TRBD2. CDR3 length: 16 amino acids. Germline values: CDR1 KGHSH, CDR2 LQKENI. V lost 2 bases, J lost 7 bases, and 12 bases stayed unmatched. Here the CDR3 DNA reads TGTGCCAGCTCACCAAGTGGCGGGGGGGCCTACAATGAGCAGTACTTC. It is translated as CASSPSGGGAYNEQYF.

A remark on this clonotype: A clone one base away is much larger, so this may be a read error. V usage is TRBV29-1 and J usage is TRBJ1-2; weak D call: TRBD1 (5 bases). The V end lost 4 bases, the J end lost 2 bases, and 8 bases lay between the germline ends. The CDR3 consists of 12 residues. The V gene's germline CDR1 is SQVTM and CDR2 ANQGSEA. The chain's CDR3 is CSVGDGNYGYTF. In DNA, the CDR3 is TGCAGCGTTGGGGACGGGAACTATGGCTACACCTTC. The full variable domain, with the rest looked up from reference TRBV29-1 and TRBJ1-2, is SAVISQKPSRDICQRGTSLTIQCQVDSQVTMMFWYRQQPGQSLTLIATANQGSEATYESGFVIDKFPISRPNLTFSTLTVSNMSPEDSSIYLCSVGDGNYGYTFGSGTRLTVV.

In its sample, this clonotype was seen a few times. The V gene is TRBV7-2, the J gene TRBJ1-4, with no clear D. Trimming removed 5 bases at V and 2 bases at J, with 6 bases between. Germline-derived CDR1 and CDR2 are SGHTA and FQGNSA. The CDR3 has 13 amino acids. CDR3 bases: TGTGCCAGCAGCCGCGGGACTAATGAAAAACTGTTTTTT. Amino acids: CASSRGTNEKLFF.

This clonotype was counted ten times or more. This chain links TRBV6-1 with TRBJ2-5; D gene ambiguous. The V gene's germline CDR1 is MNHNS and CDR2 SASEGT. Trimming stripped 10 bases from V and 2 bases from J, with 17 bases between. This CDR3 is built from 14 residues. In DNA form, the CDR3 reads TGTGCCACCCTAGAGCACAGACGACAAGAGACCCAGTACTTC. This encodes CATLEHRRQETQYF.

Comments on this clonotype: One end of the junction varies from germline; a read error may be responsible. V gene TRBV7-9 combines with J gene TRBJ1-5, with 7 positions matching TRBD1. This CDR3 region has 15 residues. Germline CDR1 reads SEHNR; CDR2 reads FQNEAQ (reference sequence). The CDR3 DNA sequence: TGTGCCAGCAGCTTAGGACAGGGCGGAAATCGGCCCCAGCATTTT. It specifies CASSLGQGGNRPQHF.

The sample holds a few counts of this clonotype. This sequence joins TRBV9 and TRBJ2-1; TRBD1 matches at 9 bases. Germline loops: CDR1 SGDLS, CDR2 YYNGEE. The CDR3 contains 16 residues. J gave up 3 bases and V 4 bases, and 8 bases lay outside the gene matches. The CDR3 bases are TGTGCCAGCAGCCCACCTTCGGGACAGGGCTACAATGAGCAGTTCTTC. This sequence encodes CASSPPSGQGYNEQFF.

Ten or more counts support this clonotype. The CDR3 DNA reads as TGTGCCACCAGAGGGGACAACTACGAGCAGTACTTC. It codes for CATRGDNYEQYF. J is TRBJ2-7 and V is TRBV24-1; D may be TRBD1 (6 bases). Germline V gene lookup returns CDR1 KGHDR and CDR2 SFDVKD. This CDR3 region has 12 residues. The V end was cut by 7 bases, the J end by 3 bases, with 9 bases between.

This chain uses TRBV10-3 with TRBJ1-2; D may be TRBD1 (5 bases). V lost 3 bases and J lost 1, with 9 bases in between. CDR3 length: 14 amino acids. Germline CDR1 reads ENHRY; CDR2 reads SYGVKD. The CDR3 is CAISDREVNYGYTF. DNA for the CDR3: TGTGCCATCAGTGACAGGGAAGTTAACTATGGCTACACCTTC.

This clonotype was found a few times. The genes are TRBV7-2 and TRBJ1-2; tentatively, D is TRBD1 (5 bases). The CDR3 is 18 residues long. With 4 bases removed from V and 0 bases from J, the gap between germline ends came to 21 bases. CDR1 is SGHTA and CDR2 is FQGNSA in the germline V gene. CDR3 DNA: TGTGCCAGCAGCTCAGGTGCGGGGACGGGACCCCCTAACTATGGCTACACCTTC. It translates to CASSSGAGTGPPNYGYTF. Together with reference TRBV7-2 and TRBJ1-2, the CDR3 gives the full variable domain: GAGVSQSPSNKVTEKGKDVELRCDPISGHTALYWYRQSLGQGLEFLIYFQGNSAPDKSGLPSDRFSAERTGGSVSTLTIQRTQQEDSAVYLCASSSGAGTGPPNYGYTFGSGTRLTVV.

V and J are TRBV18 and TRBJ2-3, with D perhaps TRBD1 (6 bases). V was cut by 3 bases and J by 8 bases, with 15 bases left in between. This CDR3 region has 14 residues. Germline V lookup: CDR1 KGHSH, CDR2 LQKENI. The CDR3 sequence is CASSPSQGAVTQYF. For the CDR3, the DNA is TGTGCCAGCTCACCTTCACAGGGTGCAGTTACGCAGTATTTT.

The table lists this clonotype with a few counts. The genes are TRBV12-3 or TRBV12-4 and TRBJ2-1, with no clear D. V lost 1 base, J lost 2 bases, and 6 bases lay in between. The CDR3 contains 14 residues. As DNA, the CDR3 is TGTGCCAGCAGTTTAGAAGGTGCCTACAATGAGCAGTTCTTC. It codes for CASSLEGAYNEQFF.

J is TRBJ2-2 and V is TRBV24-1; 7 bases map to TRBD1. This CDR3 is 15 amino acids long. Per the germline V gene, CDR1 is KGHDR and CDR2 is SFDVKD. V was clipped by 9 bases and J by 0 bases; unmatched bases: 6. The CDR3 DNA reads TGTGCCACCCGCACAGGGGATACGAACACCGGGGAGCTGTTTTTT. Protein sequence: CATRTGDTNTGELFF.

This clonotype occurred once. A much larger clone is a single base away; this may be a read error. The genes are TRBV7-2 and TRBJ2-1, with 7 bases aligning to TRBD2. Germline V gene sequence: CDR1 SGHTA, CDR2 FQGNSA. The length of the CDR3 is 16 residues. The CDR3 here is CAGSASGTMDYNEQFF. The CDR3 bases are TGTGCCGGCAGCGCCTCCGGGACTATGGACTACAATGAGCAGTTCTTC.

The rearrangement uses TRBV20-1 and TRBJ1-5; the D is unclear. V lost 4 bases to trimming and J lost 4 bases, with 8 bases between them. The CDR3 contains 12 residues. The germline V gene encodes CDR1 DFQATT and CDR2 SNEGSKA (reference sequence). The chain's CDR3 is CSATPVNQPQHF. The CDR3 DNA follows: TGCAGTGCTACTCCAGTTAATCAGCCCCAGCATTTT.

Note on this clonotype: This could be a read error, since a much larger clone is one nucleotide away. V is TRBV6-2 or TRBV6-3 and J is TRBJ1-6, with a possible D match to TRBD1 (5 bases). CDR1 MNHEY and CDR2 SVGEGT come from the germline V gene. The V and J ends lost 7 bases and 9 bases respectively, with 16 bases between them. The CDR3 is made up of 14 amino acids. Here the CDR3 reads CASIRLGTASPLHF. DNA of the CDR3: TGTGCCAGCATCAGACTGGGGACGGCTTCACCCCTCCACTTT.

This clonotype was detected many times. The V and J genes are TRBV7-3 and TRBJ2-3, with D unclear. V dropped 5 bases and J dropped 4 bases, with 13 bases sitting between them. This CDR3 is built from 14 residues. CDR1 and CDR2 from the germline V gene are SGHTA and FQGTGA. The CDR3 loop is CASSPTTMADTQYF. The CDR3 region has the DNA TGTGCCAGCAGCCCGACAACCATGGCAGATACGCAGTATTTT.